The source of this T cell receptor (beta chain) is a study of T cell clonality in common variable immunodeficiency. This clone was recorded many times. What it recognizes is unknown. An end of the junction differs from the germline gene, which may be a read error. The read finishes 3 residues shy of the CDR3 end, and the germline J gene is used to complete it. Sequencing input was equivalent genomic DNA from CVID and controls. Produced via immunoSEQ multiplex PCR; TCRdb's table is partial and in-frame only. The sample holds tens of thousands of clones, and no clone turns up only once. Overall study findings and caveats: Fewer deletions and N-nucleotide insertions were reportedly seen in common variable immunodeficiency TCR beta sequences. Patient heterogeneity in the CVID cohort limited correlations between repertoire features and clinical complications.

Germline V gene sequence: CDR1 LGHNA, CDR2 YNFKEQ. The CDR3 consists of 16 residues. The chain links TRBV4-2 to TRBJ2-5; the D gene could be TRBD1 or TRBD2 (5 bases each). This clonotype was sampled from a person aged 18 to 70 in good health. Sequencing used peripheral blood mononuclear cells. The CDR3 loop is CASSQGVRSEGETQYF. Incomplete CDR3 DNA: TGCGCCAGCAGCCAAGGGGTCAGGAGTGAGGGTGAGACC.